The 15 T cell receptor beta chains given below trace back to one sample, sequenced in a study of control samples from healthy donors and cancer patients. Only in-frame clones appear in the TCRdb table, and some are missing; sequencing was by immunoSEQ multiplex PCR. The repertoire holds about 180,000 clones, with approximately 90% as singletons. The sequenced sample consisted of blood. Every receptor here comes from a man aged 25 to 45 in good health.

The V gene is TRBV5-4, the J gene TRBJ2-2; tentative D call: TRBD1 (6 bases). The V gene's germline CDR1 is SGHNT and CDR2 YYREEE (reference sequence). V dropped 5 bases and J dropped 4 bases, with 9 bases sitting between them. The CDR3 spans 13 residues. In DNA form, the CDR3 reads TGTGCCAGCAGTCTACAGGGCACCGGGGAGCTGTTTTTT. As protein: CASSLQGTGELFF.

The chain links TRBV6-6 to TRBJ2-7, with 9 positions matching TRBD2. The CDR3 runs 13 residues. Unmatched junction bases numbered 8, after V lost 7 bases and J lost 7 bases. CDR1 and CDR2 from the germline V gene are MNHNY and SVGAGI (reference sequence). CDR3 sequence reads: CASTITAGGEQYF. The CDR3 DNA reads TGTGCCAGCACCATAACCGCGGGGGGGGAGCAGTACTTC.

CDR3 sequence (DNA): TGTGCCAGCAGCCACGCCCGGACTAGCCTCGATGAGCAGTTCTTC. Translation gives CASSHARTSLDEQFF. This chain connects TRBV4-2 to TRBJ2-1; 8 bases line up with TRBD2. Germline-derived CDR1 and CDR2 are LGHNA and YNFKEQ. The trim removed 3 bases at V and 8 bases at J, leaving 9 bases unmatched. The length of the CDR3 is 15 residues.

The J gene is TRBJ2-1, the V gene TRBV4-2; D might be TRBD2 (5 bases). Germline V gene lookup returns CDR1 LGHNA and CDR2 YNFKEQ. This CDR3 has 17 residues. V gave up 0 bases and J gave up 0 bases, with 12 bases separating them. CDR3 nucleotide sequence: TGTGCCAGCAGCCAAGATGCCCGGGATCTCTCCTACAATGAGCAGTTCTTC. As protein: CASSQDARDLSYNEQFF.

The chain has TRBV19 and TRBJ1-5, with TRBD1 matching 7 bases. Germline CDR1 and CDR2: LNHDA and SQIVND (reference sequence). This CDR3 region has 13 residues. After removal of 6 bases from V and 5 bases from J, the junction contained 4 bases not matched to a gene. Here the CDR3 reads CASSRTGDQPQHF. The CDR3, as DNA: TGTGCCAGTAGCCGTACAGGGGATCAGCCCCAGCATTTT.

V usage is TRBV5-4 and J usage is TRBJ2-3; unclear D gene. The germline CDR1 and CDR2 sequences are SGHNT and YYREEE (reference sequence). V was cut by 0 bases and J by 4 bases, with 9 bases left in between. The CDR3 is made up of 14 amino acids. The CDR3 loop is CASSLGTSPDTQYF. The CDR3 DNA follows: TGTGCCAGCAGCTTGGGGACCTCCCCAGATACGCAGTATTTT.

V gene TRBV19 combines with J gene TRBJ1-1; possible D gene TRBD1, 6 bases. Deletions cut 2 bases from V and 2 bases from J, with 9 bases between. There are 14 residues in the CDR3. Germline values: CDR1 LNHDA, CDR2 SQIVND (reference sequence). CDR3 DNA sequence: TGTGCCAGTAGTATACGCGGGGGCAACACTGAAGCTTTCTTT. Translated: CASSIRGGNTEAFF.

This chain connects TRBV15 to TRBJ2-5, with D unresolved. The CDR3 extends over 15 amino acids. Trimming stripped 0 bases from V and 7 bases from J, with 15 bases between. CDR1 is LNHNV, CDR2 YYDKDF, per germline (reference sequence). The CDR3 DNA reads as TGTGCCACCAGCAGAGATTCGGAGATCAAGGGGACCCAGTACTTC. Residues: CATSRDSEIKGTQYF. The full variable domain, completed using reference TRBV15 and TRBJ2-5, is DAMVIQNPRYQVTQFGKPVTLSCSQTLNHNVMYWYQQKSSQAPKLLFHYYDKDFNNEADTPDNFQSRRPNTSFCFLDIRSPGLGDTAMYLCATSRDSEIKGTQYFGPGTRLLVL.

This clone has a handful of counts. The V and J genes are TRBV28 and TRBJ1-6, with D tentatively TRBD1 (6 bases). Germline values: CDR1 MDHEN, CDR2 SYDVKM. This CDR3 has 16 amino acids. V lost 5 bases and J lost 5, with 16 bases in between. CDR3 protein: CASSPSGQRNNSPLHF. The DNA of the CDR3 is TGTGCCAGCAGTCCAAGCGGACAGCGGAATAATTCACCCCTCCACTTT.

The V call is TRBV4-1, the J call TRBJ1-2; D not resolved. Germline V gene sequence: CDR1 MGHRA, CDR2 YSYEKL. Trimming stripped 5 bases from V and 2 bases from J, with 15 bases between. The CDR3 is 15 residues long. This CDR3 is CASSDFRSQNYGYTF. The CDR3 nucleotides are TGCGCCAGCAGCGATTTTAGATCACAGAACTATGGCTACACCTTC.

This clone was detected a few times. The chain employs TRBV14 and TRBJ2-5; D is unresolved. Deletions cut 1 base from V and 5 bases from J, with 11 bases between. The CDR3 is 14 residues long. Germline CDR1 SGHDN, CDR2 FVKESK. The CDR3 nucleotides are TGTGCCAGCAGCCAAGTACGGGCTGGGGAGACCCAGTACTTC. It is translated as CASSQVRAGETQYF.

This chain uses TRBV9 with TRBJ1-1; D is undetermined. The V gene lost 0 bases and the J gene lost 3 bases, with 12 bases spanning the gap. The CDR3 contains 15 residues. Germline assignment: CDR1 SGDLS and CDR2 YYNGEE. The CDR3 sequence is CASSVAGQRDTEAFF. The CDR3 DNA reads TGTGCCAGCAGCGTAGCTGGTCAGCGGGACACTGAAGCTTTCTTT.

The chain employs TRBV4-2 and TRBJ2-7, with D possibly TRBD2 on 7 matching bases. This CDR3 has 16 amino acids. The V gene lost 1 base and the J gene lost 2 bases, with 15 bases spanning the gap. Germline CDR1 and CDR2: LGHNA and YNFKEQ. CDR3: CASSQGWAGAAYEQYF. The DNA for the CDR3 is TGTGCCAGCAGCCAAGGGTGGGCGGGGGCGGCCTACGAGCAGTACTTC.

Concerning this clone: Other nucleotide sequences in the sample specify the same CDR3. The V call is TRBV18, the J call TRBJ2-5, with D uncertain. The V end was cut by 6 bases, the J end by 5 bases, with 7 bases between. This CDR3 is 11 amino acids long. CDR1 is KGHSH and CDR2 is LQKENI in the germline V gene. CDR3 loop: CASSSEETQYF. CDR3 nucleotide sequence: TGTGCCAGCTCCTCCGAGGAGACCCAGTACTTC. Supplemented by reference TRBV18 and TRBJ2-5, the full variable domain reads NAGVMQNPRHLVRRRGQEARLRCSPMKGHSHVYWYRQLPEEGLKFMVYLQKENIIDESGMPKERFSAEFPKEGPSILRIQQVVRGDSAAYFCASSSEETQYFGPGTRLLVL.

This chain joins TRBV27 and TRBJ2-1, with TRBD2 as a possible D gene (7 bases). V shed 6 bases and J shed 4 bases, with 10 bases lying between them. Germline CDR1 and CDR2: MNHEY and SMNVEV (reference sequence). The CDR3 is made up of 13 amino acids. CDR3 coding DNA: TGTGCCAGCAGCGCGGGGGCGTACAATGAGCAGTTCTTC. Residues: CASSAGAYNEQFF.